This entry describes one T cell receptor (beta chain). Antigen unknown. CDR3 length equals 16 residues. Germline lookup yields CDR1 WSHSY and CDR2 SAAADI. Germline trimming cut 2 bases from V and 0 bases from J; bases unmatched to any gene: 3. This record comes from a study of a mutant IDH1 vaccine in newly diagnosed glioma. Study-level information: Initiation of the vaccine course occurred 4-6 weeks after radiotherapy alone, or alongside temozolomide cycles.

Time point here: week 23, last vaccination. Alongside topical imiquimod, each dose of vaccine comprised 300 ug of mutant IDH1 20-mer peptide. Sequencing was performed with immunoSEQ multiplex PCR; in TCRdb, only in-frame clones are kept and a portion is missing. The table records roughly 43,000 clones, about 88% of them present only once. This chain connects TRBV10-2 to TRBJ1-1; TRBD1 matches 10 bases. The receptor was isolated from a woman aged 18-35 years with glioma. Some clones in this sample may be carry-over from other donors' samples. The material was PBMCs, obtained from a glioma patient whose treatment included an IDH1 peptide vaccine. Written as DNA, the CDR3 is TGCGCCAGCAGTGAGCGGGACAGGGGAGTGAACACTGAAGCTTTCTTT. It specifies CASSERDRGVNTEAFF.